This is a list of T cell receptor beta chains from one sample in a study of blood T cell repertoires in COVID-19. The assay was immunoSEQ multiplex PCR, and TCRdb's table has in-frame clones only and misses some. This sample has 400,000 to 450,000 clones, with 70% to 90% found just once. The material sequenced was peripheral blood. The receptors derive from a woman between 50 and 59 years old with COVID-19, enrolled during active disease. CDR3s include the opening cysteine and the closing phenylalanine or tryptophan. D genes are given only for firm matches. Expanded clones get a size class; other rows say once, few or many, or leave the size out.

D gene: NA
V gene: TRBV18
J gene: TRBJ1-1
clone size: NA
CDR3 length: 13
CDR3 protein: CASSPRKDTEAFF
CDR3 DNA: TGTGCCAGCTCACCGAGGAAGGACACTGAAGCTTTCTTT

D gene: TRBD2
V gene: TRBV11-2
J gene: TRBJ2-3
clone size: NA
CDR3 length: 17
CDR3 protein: CASSHRGSSGGTDTQYF
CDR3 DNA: TGTGCCAGCAGCCACCGAGGCTCTAGCGGGGGAACAGATACGCAGTATTTT

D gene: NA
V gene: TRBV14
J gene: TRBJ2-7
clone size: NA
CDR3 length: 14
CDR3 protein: CASSLDYPKNEQYF
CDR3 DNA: TGTGCCAGCAGCCTCGACTACCCCAAAAACGAGCAGTACTTC

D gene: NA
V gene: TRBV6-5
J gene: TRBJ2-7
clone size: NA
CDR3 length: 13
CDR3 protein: CASSYSPTREQYF
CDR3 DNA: TGTGCCAGCAGTTACTCGCCCACGAGAGAGCAGTACTTC

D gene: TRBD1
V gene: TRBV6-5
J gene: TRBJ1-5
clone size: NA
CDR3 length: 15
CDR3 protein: CASSPGTDSNQPQHF
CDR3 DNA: TGTGCCAGCAGTCCCGGGACAGATAGCAATCAGCCCCAGCATTTT

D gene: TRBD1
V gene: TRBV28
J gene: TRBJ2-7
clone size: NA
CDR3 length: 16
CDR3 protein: CASSPPGQRITYEQYF
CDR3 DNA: TGTGCCAGCAGTCCGCCGGGACAGCGGATCACCTACGAGCAGTACTTC

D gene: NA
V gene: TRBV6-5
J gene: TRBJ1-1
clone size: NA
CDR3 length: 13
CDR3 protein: CASSLAMNTEAFF
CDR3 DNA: TGTGCCAGTTCCCTAGCCATGAACACTGAAGCTTTCTTT

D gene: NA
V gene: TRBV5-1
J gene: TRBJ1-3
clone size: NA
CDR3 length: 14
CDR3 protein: CASSQDISGNTIYF
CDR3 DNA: TGCGCCAGCAGCCAGGACATATCTGGAAACACCATATATTTT

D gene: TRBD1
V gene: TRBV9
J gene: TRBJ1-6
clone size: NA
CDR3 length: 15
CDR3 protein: CASSSRTGGLSPLHF
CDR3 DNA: TGTGCCAGCAGCTCACGGACAGGGGGCCTCTCACCCCTCCACTTT

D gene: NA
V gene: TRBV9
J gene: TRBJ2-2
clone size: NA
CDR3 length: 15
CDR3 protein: CASSFRDNFSGELFF
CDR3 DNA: TGTGCCAGCAGTTTCCGGGACAATTTTTCCGGGGAGCTGTTTTTT

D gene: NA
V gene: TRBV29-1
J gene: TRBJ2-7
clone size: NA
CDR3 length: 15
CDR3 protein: CSVEDPRSQSYEQYF
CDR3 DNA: TGCAGCGTTGAAGATCCCCGGAGCCAATCCTACGAGCAGTACTTC

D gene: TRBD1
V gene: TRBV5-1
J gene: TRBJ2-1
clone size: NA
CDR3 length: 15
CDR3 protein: CASRRDRARNNEQFF
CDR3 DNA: TGCGCCAGCAGACGAGACAGGGCCCGAAACAATGAGCAGTTCTTC

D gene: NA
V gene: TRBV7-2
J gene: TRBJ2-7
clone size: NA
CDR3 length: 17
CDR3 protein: CASSLDVGGGLSYEQYF
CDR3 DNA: TGTGCCAGCAGCTTAGATGTTGGCGGGGGCCTCTCCTACGAGCAGTACTTC

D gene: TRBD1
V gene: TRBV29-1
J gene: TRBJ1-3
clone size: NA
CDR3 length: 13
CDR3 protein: CSVGDRGLDTIYF
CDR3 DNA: TGCAGCGTTGGGGACAGGGGGTTGGACACCATATATTTT

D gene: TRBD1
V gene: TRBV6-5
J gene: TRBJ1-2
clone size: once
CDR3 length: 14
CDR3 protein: CASNPPGQLNGYTF
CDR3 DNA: TGTGCCAGCAATCCCCCGGGACAGTTAAATGGCTACACCTTC

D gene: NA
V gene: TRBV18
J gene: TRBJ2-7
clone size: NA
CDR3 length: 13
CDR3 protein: CASSPSGSYEQYF
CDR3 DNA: TGTGCCAGCTCACCCTCCGGTTCCTACGAGCAGTACTTC

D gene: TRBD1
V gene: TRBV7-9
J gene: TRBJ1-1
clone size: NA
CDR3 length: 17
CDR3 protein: CASSQGQGLTKDTEAFF
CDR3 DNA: TGTGCCAGCAGTCAGGGACAGGGATTGACCAAGGACACTGAAGCTTTCTTT

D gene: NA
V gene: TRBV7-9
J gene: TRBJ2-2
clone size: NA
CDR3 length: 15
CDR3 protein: CASFGGTEHTGELFF
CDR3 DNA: TGTGCCAGCTTTGGCGGGACAGAACACACCGGGGAGCTGTTTTTT

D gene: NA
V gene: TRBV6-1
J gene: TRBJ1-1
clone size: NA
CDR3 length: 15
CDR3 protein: CASSEGAGWNTEAFF
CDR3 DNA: TGTGCCAGCAGTGAAGGGGCAGGTTGGAACACTGAAGCTTTCTTT

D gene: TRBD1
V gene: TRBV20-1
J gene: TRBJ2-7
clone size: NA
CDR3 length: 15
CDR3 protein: CSASLWDRGNHEQYF
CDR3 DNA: TGCAGTGCTAGTTTATGGGACAGGGGTAACCACGAGCAGTACTTC

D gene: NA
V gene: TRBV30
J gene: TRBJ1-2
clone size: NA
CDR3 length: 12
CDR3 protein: CAWSSQGFGYTF
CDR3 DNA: TGTGCCTGGAGTTCACAGGGCTTCGGCTACACCTTC

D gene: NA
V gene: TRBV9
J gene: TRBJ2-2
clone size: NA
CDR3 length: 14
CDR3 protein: CASSSEGVTGELFF
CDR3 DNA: TGTGCCAGCAGCTCTGAGGGGGTCACCGGGGAGCTGTTTTTT